This paragraph covers one T cell receptor beta chain sequence. The antigen is unknown. Germline loops: CDR1 SQVTM, CDR2 ANQGSEA. The CDR3 totals 13 residues. This entry comes from a study of CXCR3-negative and CXCR3-positive naive CD8 T cells. Overall study findings and caveats: Diversity in memory CD8+ cells fell much lower than the comparably high levels seen in both naive subsets. Fresh PBMCs were used in most assays, and CXCR3 expression partially decreased after cryopreservation. With surface CD5 comparable between naive subsets, TCR strength was estimated using properties derived from the TRB CDR3. TRBV-TRBJ usage was similar across naive CXCR3 subsets but distinct in memory cells.

cDNA libraries for TRB were generated by 5' RACE incorporating UMI labels. From the 5' RACE reads, TCRdb lists one entry per CDR3 protein and no DNA. In total, the table holds about 38,000 distinct CDR3 sequences. V usage is TRBV29-1 and J usage is TRBJ2-7; as DNA is missing, the TRBD2 call by TCRdb cannot be tested. The sequencing input was memory CD8+ T cells from blood. The source is a human donor in good health. Some clones in this sample may be carry-over from other donors' samples. The CDR3 spells CSVEDGRSYEQYF.